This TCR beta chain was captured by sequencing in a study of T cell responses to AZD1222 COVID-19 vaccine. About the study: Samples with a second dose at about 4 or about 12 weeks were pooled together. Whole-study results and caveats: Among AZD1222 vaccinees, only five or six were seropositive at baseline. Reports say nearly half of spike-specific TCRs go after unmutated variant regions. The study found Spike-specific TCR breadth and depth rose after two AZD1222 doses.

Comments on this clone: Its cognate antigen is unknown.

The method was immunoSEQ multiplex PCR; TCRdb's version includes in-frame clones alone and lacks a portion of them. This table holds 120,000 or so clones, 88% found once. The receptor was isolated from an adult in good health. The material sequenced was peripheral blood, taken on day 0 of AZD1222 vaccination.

The DNA of the CDR3 is TGTGCCAGCAGCTCCGATCGGCTAGCGGGAATGGAGACCCAGTACTTC. Translation gives CASSSDRLAGMETQYF. The chain couples TRBV7-2 to TRBJ2-5; 9 bases are shared with TRBD2. From germline, CDR1 is SGHTA and CDR2 FQGNSA. The CDR3 has 16 residues. Losses at the gene ends were 4 bases for V and 5 bases for J; bases not matched to a gene: 11.